The text below deals with one T cell receptor beta chain. These data originate in a study of blood T cell repertoires in COVID-19. Looking at the study overall: Acute and convalescent COVID-19 samples came from the United States, Italy and Spain. Sample material is recorded as cDNA or gDNA derived from T cells, B-cell-depleted T cells, or PBMCs.

The ends were cut back, 4 bases at V and 4 bases at J, with 16 bases in the middle. The germline V gene encodes CDR1 SGHNT and CDR2 YYREEE (reference sequence). The CDR3 has 15 residues. Under the authors' procedure: Amplification of reference gene primers provided the estimated nucleated cell counts. Assay used: immunoSEQ multiplex PCR; TCRdb lists only in-frame clones, some missing. The D gene and trimming were derived from the DNA, and the V and J assignments and clone size from that table. The sample includes 250,000 to 300,000 clones, about 88% of them seen just once. The sequenced material came from peripheral blood. The clonotype comes from a woman aged 40 to 50 who had recovered from COVID-19. This chain connects TRBV5-4 to TRBJ2-3, with D tentatively TRBD1 (7 bases). The DNA for the CDR3 is TGTGCCAGCAGCCCCGCAGGGGGGAGCCCAGATACGCAGTATTTT. Protein sequence: CASSPAGGSPDTQYF.